This T cell receptor (beta chain) stems from a study of T cells in Graves' hyperthyroidism and ophthalmopathy. Broader study findings: Within blood appeared most thyroid clonotypes that had expanded above 0.001. The model's output predicted ophthalmopathy at a median of roughly 6.9 months prior to onset.

V was shortened by 2 bases and J by 7 bases, with 12 bases between the two germline ends. The CDR3 runs 15 residues. At least ten counts were recorded for this clonotype. The antigen remains unidentified. There were TCR beta CDR3 regions amplified from RNA transcripts. The HTBI primer set drove a first-round RT-PCR of the TCR CDR3. A single record per CDR3 protein comes from TCRdb applying MiXCR to the multiplex PCR reads. The sample lists approximately 380,000 distinct CDR3 sequences, around 18% seen once, with over 35% in the top ten. Using around 10 ml of fresh peripheral blood, PBMCs were prepared.

The TCR comes from a man between 18 and 29 years old with Graves' ophthalmopathy. This chain links TRBV12-3 or TRBV12-4 with TRBJ1-6, with D possibly matching TRBD1 (5 bases). Material for sequencing was blood. The CDR3 reads CASSLRDAENSPLHF. In DNA, the CDR3 is TGTGCCAGCAGTTTAAGGGACGCCGAAAATTCACCCCTCCACTTT.